This TCR beta chain was found in a study of OX40 agonist ivuxolimab in advanced cancers. Produced via immunoSEQ multiplex PCR; TCRdb's table is partial and in-frame only. The profile shows 22,000 or so clones, roughly 80% of them singletons. Material: CD4+ or CD8+ T cells sorted from blood, obtained in a trial of the OX40 agonist ivuxolimab. The clonotype originates from an adult with an advanced solid tumor such as melanoma, head and neck, liver or kidney cancer.

CDR3 sequence: CASSYSASALPYEQYF. Here the CDR3 DNA reads TGTGCCAGCAGTTACTCGGCTAGCGCGTTACCCTACGAGCAGTACTTC. The rearrangement links TRBV6-5 to TRBJ2-7; weak D call: TRBD2 (6 bases). The V gene's germline CDR1 is MNHEY and CDR2 SVGAGI. The CDR3 contains 16 residues. V dropped 0 bases and J dropped 2 bases, with 14 bases sitting between them.